This T cell receptor beta chain is from a study of OX40 agonist ivuxolimab in advanced cancers. Overall study context: Dose-escalation patients' cancers were hepatocellular carcinoma, melanoma, renal cell or head and neck cancer. Checkpoint inhibitors had been given previously to roughly 36% of patients.

Germline V gene data show CDR1 as SGHAT and CDR2 as FQNNGV. The CDR3 contains 15 residues. V gave up 2 bases and J gave up 6 bases; unmatched junction bases: 7. Repertoires were generated with immunoSEQ multiplex PCR, while TCRdb's copy carries only in-frame clones and drops some. The data hold about 100,000 clones, with 85% to 95% observed a single time. Autoimmune disease history or systemic immunosuppression led to patient exclusion. The sequence was obtained from an adult with an advanced solid tumor such as melanoma, head and neck, liver or kidney cancer. This specimen consisted of CD4+ or CD8+ T cells sorted from blood, obtained in a trial of the OX40 agonist ivuxolimab. The V gene is TRBV11-2, the J gene TRBJ2-3, with TRBD2 identical over 8 bases. Here the CDR3 DNA reads TGTGCCAGCAGCTTAACGGGGGGGCCATACGATACGCAGTATTTT. Translating gives CASSLTGGPYDTQYF.